Here is one T cell receptor (beta chain) with its context. Its matching antigen is unknown. The V and J ends lost 6 bases and 2 bases respectively, with 20 bases between them. CDR3 length equals 17 residues. The germline V gene has CDR1 MNHEY and CDR2 SMNVEV (reference sequence). These data belong to a study of OX40 agonist ivuxolimab in advanced cancers. Regarding the study as a whole: Clonal expansion by week 6 occurred in CD4+ and CD8+ blood T cells (at 0.1 to 3.0 mg/kg). Certain nonresponding patients likewise had low normalized T-cell clonal expansion.

Here immunoSEQ multiplex PCR was the method, and the copy in TCRdb shows in-frame clones only, minus some. Altogether roughly 67,000 clones are present, around 86% being singletons, with the ten largest covering around 0.7%. Patients had blood sampled at baseline and again on cycle 4 day 1 and cycle 7 day 1. The clonotype comes from an adult with an advanced solid tumor such as melanoma, head and neck, liver or kidney cancer. The sample in question was CD4+ or CD8+ T cells sorted from blood, obtained in a trial of the OX40 agonist ivuxolimab. This chain links TRBV27 with TRBJ1-5; tentative D call: TRBD1 (6 bases). The CDR3 DNA is TGTGCCAGCAGCCGACTGGACAGCCTTCAACGCAATCAGCCCCAGCATTTT. Protein product: CASSRLDSLQRNQPQHF.